The clone carrying this T cell receptor beta chain was counted only a few times. The data were obtained in a study of T cells after yellow fever vaccination. TCRdb reprocessed the 5' RACE reads via MiXCR and lists one record per CDR3 protein. The repertoire holds 500,000 to 650,000 distinct CDR3 sequences, with 9% to 15% as singletons. The CDR3 is made up of 13 amino acids. The V and J ends lost 5 bases and 1 base respectively, with 11 bases between them. Germline V gene sequence: CDR1 DFQATT, CDR2 SNEGSKA (reference sequence). The V and J genes are TRBV20-1 and TRBJ1-1, with a weak D call TRBD1 (6 bases). This TCR was sampled from a man between 25 and 39 years old who received the YFV17D yellow fever vaccine. The source was PBMCs, collected on the day of the yellow fever booster vaccination. The CDR3 loop is CSAPPGQNTEAFF. The DNA for the CDR3 is TGCAGTGCTCCTCCGGGACAGAACACTGAAGCTTTCTTT.